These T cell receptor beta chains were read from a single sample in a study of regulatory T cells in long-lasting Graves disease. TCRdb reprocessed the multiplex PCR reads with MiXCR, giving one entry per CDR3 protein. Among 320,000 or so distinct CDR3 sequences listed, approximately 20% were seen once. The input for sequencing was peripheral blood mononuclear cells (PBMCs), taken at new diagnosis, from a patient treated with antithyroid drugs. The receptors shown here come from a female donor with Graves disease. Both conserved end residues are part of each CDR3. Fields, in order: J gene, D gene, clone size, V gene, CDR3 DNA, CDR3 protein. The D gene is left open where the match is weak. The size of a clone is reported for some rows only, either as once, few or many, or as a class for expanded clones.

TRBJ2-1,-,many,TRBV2,TGTGCCAGCAGTGAAGCGGAGGAGTACAATGAGCAGTTCTTC,CASSEAEEYNEQFF
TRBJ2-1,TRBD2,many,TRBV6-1,TGTGCCAGTTCTAGCGGTAACTACAATGAGCAGTTCTTC,CASSSGNYNEQFF
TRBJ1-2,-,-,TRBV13,TGTGCCAGCAGCTTAGGGGGCCTGAGGGGCTACACCTTC,CASSLGGLRGYTF
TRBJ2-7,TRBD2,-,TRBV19,TGTGCCAGTAGGCGGGGGACGGGGGCCTACGAGCAGTACTTC,CASRRGTGAYEQYF
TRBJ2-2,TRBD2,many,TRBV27,TGTGCCAGCAGTTTATTGACTAGCGGGAATCTAGGGACCGGGGAGCTGTTTTTT,CASSLLTSGNLGTGELFF
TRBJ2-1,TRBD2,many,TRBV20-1,TGCAGTGCTTTACCGGGACTAGCTAACAATGAGCAGTTCTTC,CSALPGLANNEQFF
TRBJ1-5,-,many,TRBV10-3,TGTGCCATCAGTGAGCGGGGAAGCAATCAGCCCCAGCATTTT,CAISERGSNQPQHF
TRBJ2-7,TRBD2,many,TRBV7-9,TGTGCCAGCAGCCTAGCGGACTTTTCAGAGCAGTACTTC,CASSLADFSEQYF
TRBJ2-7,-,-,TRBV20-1,TGCAGTGCTAGAGTGGAAGCAACCTACGAGCAGTACTTC,CSARVEATYEQYF
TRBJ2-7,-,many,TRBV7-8,TGTGCCAGCAGCTTAAGGTCTAGCTCCTACGAGCAGTACTTC,CASSLRSSSYEQYF
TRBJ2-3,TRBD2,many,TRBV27,TGTGCCAGCAGTAAAGGACTAGCTACAAGCACAGATACGCAGTATTTT,CASSKGLATSTDTQYF
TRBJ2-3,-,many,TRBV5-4,TGTGCCAGCAGCCCCGAGGGCTTAACGCAGTATTTT,CASSPEGLTQYF
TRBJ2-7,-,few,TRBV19,TGTGCCAGTAGTTCGGACGGAGCCTACGAGCAGTACTTC,CASSSDGAYEQYF
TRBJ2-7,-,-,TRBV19,TGTGCCAGTAGTATTCGCGCTAGCTTGCCCTACGAGCAGTACTTC,CASSIRASLPYEQYF
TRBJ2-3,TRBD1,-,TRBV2,TGTGCCAGCAGGTCAGGGGGCGCGAGAGATACGCAGTATTTT,CASRSGGARDTQYF
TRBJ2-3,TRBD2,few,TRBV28,TGTGCCACCGCGGGGGGGACAGATACGCAGTATTTT,CATAGGTDTQYF
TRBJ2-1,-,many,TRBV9,TGTGCCAGCAGCCTCGGGCGGGTAAATGAGCAGTTCTTC,CASSLGRVNEQFF
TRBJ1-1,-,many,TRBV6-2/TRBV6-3,TGTGCCAGCAGTCGCAACAGGGCAACTGAAGCTTTCTTT,CASSRNRATEAFF
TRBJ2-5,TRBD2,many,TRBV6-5,TGTGCCAGCAGTTCAAGTAGCGGGGGCCAAGAGACCCAGTACTTC,CASSSSSGGQETQYF
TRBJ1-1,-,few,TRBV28,TGTGCCAGCAGCTTTGGACCTGAAGCTTTCTTT,CASSFGPEAFF
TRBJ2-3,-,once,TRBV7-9,TGTGCCAGCAGCCCCCGTACTAACACAGATACGCAGTATTTT,CASSPRTNTDTQYF
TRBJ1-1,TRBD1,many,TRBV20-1,TGCAGTGCTAGACAGGGGGCCGTGAACACTGAAGCTTTCTTT,CSARQGAVNTEAFF
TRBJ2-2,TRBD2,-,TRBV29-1,TGCAGCGCCACAGCGGGAATGAACACCGGGGAGCTGTTTTTT,CSATAGMNTGELFF
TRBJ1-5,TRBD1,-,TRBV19,TGTGCCAGTAGTATAGGCAGGGGGCGAGGGAAGACCCAGACAGGAGATCAGCCCCAGCATTTT,CASSIGRGRGKTQTGDQPQHF
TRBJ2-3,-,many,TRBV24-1,TGTGCCACCAGTGTGGGGGGCAGATTGCCAGATACGCAGTATTTT,CATSVGGRLPDTQYF
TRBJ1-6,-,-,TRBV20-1,TGCAGTGCTAGAGTCGGGGGTGGAAATTCACCCCTCCACTTT,CSARVGGGNSPLHF
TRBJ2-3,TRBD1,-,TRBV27,TGTGCCAGCAGTGGCTGGACAGGGACAGATACGCAGTATTTT,CASSGWTGTDTQYF
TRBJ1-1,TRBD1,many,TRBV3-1,TGTGCCAGCACCTACAGGGGGGACACTGAAGCTTTCTTT,CASTYRGDTEAFF
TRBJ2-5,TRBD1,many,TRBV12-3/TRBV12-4,TGTGCCAGCATTCCACTGACAGGGGGCGAAGAGACCCAGTACTTC,CASIPLTGGEETQYF
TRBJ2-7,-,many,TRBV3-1,TGTGCCAGCAGCCAAGATGGAGGGACAGCCCCCTACGAGCAGTACTTC,CASSQDGGTAPYEQYF
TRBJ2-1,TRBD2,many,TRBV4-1,TGCGCCAGCAGCCAAAATTTTCGGACTAGCGGAGTCTACAATGAGCAGTTCTTC,CASSQNFRTSGVYNEQFF
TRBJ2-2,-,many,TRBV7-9,TGTGCCAGCAGCTTATCCGGGACGGAAAACACCGGGGAGCTGTTTTTT,CASSLSGTENTGELFF
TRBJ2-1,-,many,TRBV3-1,TGTGCCAGCAGACGAGGACTGTACAATGAGCAGTTCTTC,CASRRGLYNEQFF
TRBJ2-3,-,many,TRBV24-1,TGTGCCACCAGTGATTTGGCAGGCACAGATACGCAGTATTTT,CATSDLAGTDTQYF
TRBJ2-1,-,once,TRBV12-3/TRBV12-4,TGTGCCAGCAGTCCGGATGGGAGCTCCTACAATGAGCAGTTCTTC,CASSPDGSSYNEQFF
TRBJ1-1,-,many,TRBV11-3,TGTGCCAGCAGCCCGCGCGACCCTTCCGGCACTGAAGCTTTCTTT,CASSPRDPSGTEAFF